A selection of T cell receptor beta chains follows, all from one sample in a study of CD8 T cells in ankylosing spondylitis. TCRdb processed the 5' RACE reads anew with MiXCR; each CDR3 protein has one entry. The sample comprises 500,000 to 650,000 distinct CDR3 sequences, approximately 5.3% of which are singletons, and roughly 3.5% rests with the top ten. Sequenced material: blood, either unsorted or a sorted T cell fraction (not recorded which). Receptors were obtained from a male donor with ankylosing spondylitis. The CDR3 runs from the conserved cysteine through the conserved F or W. The order of the fields is J gene, V gene, D gene, clone size, CDR3 DNA, CDR3 protein. D genes are given only for firm matches. The size of a clone is reported for some rows only, either as once, few or many, or as a class for expanded clones.

TRBJ2-4	TRBV6-2/TRBV6-3	NA	many	TGTGCCAGCACCGGACTCAGGGGGGAGGCCAAAAACATTCAGTACTTC	CASTGLRGEAKNIQYF
TRBJ1-2	TRBV3-1	NA	few	TGTGCCAGCAGCCAAGATCTGAGGGAACGAGCTAACTATGGCTACACCTTC	CASSQDLRERANYGYTF
TRBJ2-1	TRBV20-1	NA	NA	TGCAGTGCTATCCCCACCTGGGGACCGTGGAATGAGCAGTTCTTC	CSAIPTWGPWNEQFF
TRBJ2-1	TRBV6-1	TRBD1	many	TGTGCCAGCCGGACCCGGGACAGGGGCAACAATGAGCAGTTCTTC	CASRTRDRGNNEQFF
TRBJ2-7	TRBV18	NA	NA	TGTGCCAGCTCACCTACCAGTCCAGGAAACTCCGAGCAGTACTTC	CASSPTSPGNSEQYF
TRBJ2-3	TRBV7-9	NA	NA	TGTGCCAGCAGCATAAAGGGGGGAGGCACAGATACGCAGTATTTT	CASSIKGGGTDTQYF
TRBJ2-1	TRBV28	NA	few	TGTGCCAGCAGGCCCCCGGGTAGCTCCTACAATGAGCAGTTCTTC	CASRPPGSSYNEQFF
TRBJ1-5	TRBV27	NA	many	TGTGCCAGCAGGGGGAGGGGAAATCAGCCCCAGCATTTT	CASRGRGNQPQHF
TRBJ2-7	TRBV29-1	TRBD1	many	TGCAGCGTCGAACCGGGACAGGGCTACGAGCAGTACTTC	CSVEPGQGYEQYF
TRBJ2-3	TRBV3-1	NA	few	TGTGCCAGCAGCCAAGAGCGGTTAGAAGCGGGTTTCCCAGATACGCAGTATTTT	CASSQERLEAGFPDTQYF
TRBJ1-5	TRBV29-1	TRBD1	many	TGCAGCGCCCCGGGGGTTAGACCGGGACAGGGTTTACAGCCCCAGCATTTT	CSAPGVRPGQGLQPQHF
TRBJ1-5	TRBV27	NA	many	TGTGCCAGCAGTTTATCCCACGCCGGCCCCGTGGGTCAGCCCCAGCATTTT	CASSLSHAGPVGQPQHF
TRBJ2-2	TRBV7-2	NA	few	TGTGCCAGCAGTCAGTCGACTCCCCCGAACACCGGGGAGCTGTTTTTT	CASSQSTPPNTGELFF
TRBJ2-1	TRBV5-1	TRBD2	many	TGCGCCAGCAGCTTGGAGGCTAGCGGAATACCCAATGAGCAGTTCTTC	CASSLEASGIPNEQFF
TRBJ2-7	TRBV10-3	NA	many	TGTGCCATCAGTGAATTGGGAAAATTCTACGAGCAGTACTTC	CAISELGKFYEQYF
TRBJ1-3	TRBV6-1	NA	NA	TGTGCCAGCAGTGAACTGGGCCCCTCTTTTGGAAACACCATATATTTT	CASSELGPSFGNTIYF
TRBJ1-2	TRBV7-8	NA	many	TGTGCCAGCAGCCCCAACGTGGGCATCAGCTATGGCTACACCTTC	CASSPNVGISYGYTF
TRBJ2-3	TRBV7-8	NA	many	TGTGCCAGCAGTGACTACTCCGCAGATACGCAGTATTTT	CASSDYSADTQYF
TRBJ2-1	TRBV4-3	NA	many	TGCGCCAGCAGCCGCCTACGCGACGCCTACAATGAGCAGTTCTTC	CASSRLRDAYNEQFF
TRBJ2-7	TRBV20-1	TRBD1	many	TGCAGTTCGCCCGGGACAGGGGTCTACGAGCAGTACTTC	CSSPGTGVYEQYF
TRBJ1-1	TRBV12-3/TRBV12-4	NA	many	TGTGCCAGCAGTACGCAGTTAGCCTCTAACACTGAAGCTTTCTTT	CASSTQLASNTEAFF
TRBJ2-4	TRBV20-1	NA	many	TGCAGTGCTAGGGGGGAACTAGCCAAAAACATTCAGTACTTC	CSARGELAKNIQYF
TRBJ2-4	TRBV2	NA	many	TGTGCCAGCGCGGGCGAAAACATTCAGTACTTC	CASAGENIQYF
TRBJ2-1	TRBV20-1	TRBD1	many	TGCAGTGCTAGAAAGGGACAGGGGAGGATTGAGCAGTTCTTC	CSARKGQGRIEQFF
TRBJ1-1	TRBV4-3	NA	many	TGCGCCAGCAGCCAATGGGACGGCGGGGCGAACACTGAAGCTTTCTTT	CASSQWDGGANTEAFF
TRBJ2-1	TRBV27	NA	many	TGTGCCAGCAGTTCCGTCAGGCCCCCCTACAATGAGCAGTTCTTC	CASSSVRPPYNEQFF
TRBJ1-3	TRBV9	TRBD1	many	TGTGCCAGCAGCGACGAGACAGGGATTAGCTCTGGAAACACCATATATTTT	CASSDETGISSGNTIYF
TRBJ2-1	TRBV18	NA	many	TGTGCCAGCTCACCACGGGACAATGAGCAGTTCTTC	CASSPRDNEQFF
TRBJ2-7	TRBV28	NA	NA	TGTGCCAGCAGTTTTTCATCGGTTGCCTACGAGCAGTACTTC	CASSFSSVAYEQYF
TRBJ2-2	TRBV6-5	NA	many	TGTGCCAGCAGTTACCCCGCGAACACCGGGGAGCTGTTTTTT	CASSYPANTGELFF
TRBJ2-7	TRBV20-1	NA	many	TGCAGTGCTAGGATACTGGAAGGGGGCGAGCAGTACTTC	CSARILEGGEQYF
TRBJ2-2	TRBV4-3	NA	many	TGCGCCAGCAGCCAAACCCCGGGACCCAACACCGGGGAGCTGTTTTTT	CASSQTPGPNTGELFF